The present T cell receptor (beta chain) was sequenced within a study of shared clonotypes between healthy human individuals. Points from the study as a whole: Across subsets, estimated richness was generally greater for naive than for memory populations.

Template for every sorted-subset replicate PCR totaled about 200 ng DNA, roughly 30,000 T cell genomes. Sequencing was performed with immunoSEQ multiplex PCR; in TCRdb, only in-frame clones are kept and a portion is missing. The profile shows roughly 660,000 clones, roughly 91% of them singletons. On this clone: Its matching antigen is unknown.

The germline V gene has CDR1 SGHDN and CDR2 FVKESK. The V gene end was trimmed by 4 bases and the J gene end by 8 bases; junction bases not matched to a gene: 6. The CDR3 is made up of 14 amino acids. CD8 memory pooled CD45RO+ cells and CCR7-negative CD45RA+ TemRA cells. Sequenced: memory CD8+ T cells from PBMCs. Subset reported: CD45RO+ cells pooled with CCR7-negative TemRA cells. The sequence was collected from a man in his late teens or twenties in good health. Some clones in this sample may be carry-over from other donors' samples. The chain combines TRBV14 with TRBJ2-1; 9 bases line up with TRBD2. Here the CDR3 reads CASSLAGGWYEQFF. Written as DNA, the CDR3 is TGTGCCAGCAGCCTGGCGGGAGGGTGGTATGAGCAGTTCTTC.